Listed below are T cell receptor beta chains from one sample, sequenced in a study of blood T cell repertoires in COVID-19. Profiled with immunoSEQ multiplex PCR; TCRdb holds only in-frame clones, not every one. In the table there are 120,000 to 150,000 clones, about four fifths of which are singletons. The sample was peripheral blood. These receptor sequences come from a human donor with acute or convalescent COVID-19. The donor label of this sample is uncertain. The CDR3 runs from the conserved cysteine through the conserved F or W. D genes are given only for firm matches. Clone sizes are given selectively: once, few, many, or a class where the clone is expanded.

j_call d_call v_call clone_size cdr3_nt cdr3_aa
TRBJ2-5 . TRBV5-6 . TGTGCCAGCAGCTTGGTTCATCAAGAGACCCAGTACTTC CASSLVHQETQYF
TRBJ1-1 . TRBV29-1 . TGCAGCGCCTCAAGGGGCGACAACACTGAAGCTTTCTTT CSASRGDNTEAFF
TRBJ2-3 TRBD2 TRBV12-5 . TGTGCTAGTGGTTTCGCGGGGGGAGATACGCAGTATTTT CASGFAGGDTQYF
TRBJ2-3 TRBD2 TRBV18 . TGTGCCAGCTCACCTAGGACTAGCCTCGGCACAGATACGCAGTATTTT CASSPRTSLGTDTQYF
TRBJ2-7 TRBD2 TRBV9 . TGTGCCAGCAGCCCTACTAGCGGGGTGTACGAGCAGTACTTC CASSPTSGVYEQYF
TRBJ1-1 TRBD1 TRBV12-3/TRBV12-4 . TGTGCCAGCAGTTTCCAGGGGGCGCGAGTTTTCTTT CASSFQGARVFF
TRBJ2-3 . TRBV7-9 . TGTGCCAGCACCGAGGCGGGGAATACGCAGTATTTT CASTEAGNTQYF
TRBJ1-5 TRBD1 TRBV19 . TGTGCCAGTAGTATAGGGTCCTTTGGACAGGGGGGTTATCAGCCCCAGCATTTT CASSIGSFGQGGYQPQHF
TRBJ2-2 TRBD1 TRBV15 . TGTGCCACCAGCAGAGAGGCTGGGACAGGGTATGCCGGGGAGCTGTTTTTT CATSREAGTGYAGELFF
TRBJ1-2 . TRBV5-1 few TGCGCCAGCAGCTCGACGGGCGGGGGCTCTAACTATGGCTACACCTTC CASSSTGGGSNYGYTF
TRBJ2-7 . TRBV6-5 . TGTGCCAGCAGCCGGGGCCCAGGGGCCGAGCAGTACTTC CASSRGPGAEQYF
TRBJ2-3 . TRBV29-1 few TGCAGCGTTGTGAAGGGGCAGGATACGCAGTATTTT CSVVKGQDTQYF
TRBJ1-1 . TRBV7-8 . TGTGCCAGCAGCCTAACCGGGACATTCTTGAACACTGAAGCTTTCTTT CASSLTGTFLNTEAFF
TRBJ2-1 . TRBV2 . TGTGCCAAGGGGGGGTCCTACACTTACAATGAGCAGTTCTTC CAKGGSYTYNEQFF
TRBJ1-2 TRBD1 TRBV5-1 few TGCGCCAGCAGCTCCGGGACAGGGAGTTATGGCTACACCTTC CASSSGTGSYGYTF
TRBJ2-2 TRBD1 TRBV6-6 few TGTGCCAGCAGTTCCGGGACAGGGGCCGGGGAGCTGTTTTTT CASSSGTGAGELFF
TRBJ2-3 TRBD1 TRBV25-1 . TGTGCCAGCAGTGAGTTCCAAGGACAGGGGGCACGGACAGATACGCAGTATTTT CASSEFQGQGARTDTQYF
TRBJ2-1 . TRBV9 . TGTGCCAGCAGCGTACTGGGGTGGGGCACGAGCAATGAGCAGTTCTTC CASSVLGWGTSNEQFF
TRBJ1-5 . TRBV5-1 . TGCGCCAGCAGCTTGATATCAGGACAGCCCCAGCATTTT CASSLISGQPQHF
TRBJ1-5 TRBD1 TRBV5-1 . TGCGCCAGCAGCCCCGGGACAGCGGTGAATCAGCCCCAGCATTTT CASSPGTAVNQPQHF
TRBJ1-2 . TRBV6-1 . TGTGCCAGCAGTGAGGGGTCGGGACAAAACTATGGCTACACCTTC CASSEGSGQNYGYTF
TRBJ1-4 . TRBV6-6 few TGTGCCAGCTCCTTTGACGGTGGACTCTCTAATGAAAAACTGTTTTTT CASSFDGGLSNEKLFF
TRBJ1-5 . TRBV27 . TGTGCCAGCAGTTTATTCGGTCAGCGTAATCAGCCCCAGCATTTT CASSLFGQRNQPQHF
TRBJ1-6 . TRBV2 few TGTGCCAGCACCTCTTTCACACACAATTCACCCCTCCACTTT CASTSFTHNSPLHF
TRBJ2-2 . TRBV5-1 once TGCGCCAGCAGCTCACTTCAGGGACAAGCGAACACCGGGGAGCTGTTTTTT CASSSLQGQANTGELFF
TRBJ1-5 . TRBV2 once TGTGCCAGCACCGCGGAGGGCAGTTACAATCAGCCCCAGCATTTT CASTAEGSYNQPQHF
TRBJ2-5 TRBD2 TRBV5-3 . TGTGCCAGAAGCTTGGTAGCGGGTCCCCTACCTGCCCTCCAAGAGACCCAGTACTTC CARSLVAGPLPALQETQYF
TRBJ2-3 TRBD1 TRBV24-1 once TGTGCCACAGGGGGACAGGGAGGGCCAGATACGCAGTATTTT CATGGQGGPDTQYF
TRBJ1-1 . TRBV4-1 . TGCGCCAGCAGCCATCTCGGACTCGGGGGCACTGAAGCTTTCTTT CASSHLGLGGTEAFF
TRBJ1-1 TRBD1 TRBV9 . TGTGCCAGCACCGCAGGTGGACAGGGGACTGAAGCTTTCTTT CASTAGGQGTEAFF
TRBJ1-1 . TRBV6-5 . TGTGCCAGCAGTACCCAAGGACTATCCGGGAGAGCTTTCTTT CASSTQGLSGRAFF
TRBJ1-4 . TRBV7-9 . TGTGCCAGCAAGAGCTCAACTAATGAAAAACTGTTTTTT CASKSSTNEKLFF
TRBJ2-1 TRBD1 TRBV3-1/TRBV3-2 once TGTGCCAGCAGCCTCTTCGGGAAGGGGGCGAAGAATGAGCAGTTCTTC CASSLFGKGAKNEQFF
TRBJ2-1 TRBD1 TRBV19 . TGTGCCAGTAGTATTAGTGGGACAGAGAAATACAATGAGCAGTTCTTC CASSISGTEKYNEQFF
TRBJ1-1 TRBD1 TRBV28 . TGTGCCAGCAGTACCCAGACAGGGAGGACTGAAGCTTTCTTT CASSTQTGRTEAFF
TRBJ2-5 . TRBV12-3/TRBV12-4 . TGTGCCAGCAGTTTAACCAGATGGGAGACCCAGTACTTC CASSLTRWETQYF
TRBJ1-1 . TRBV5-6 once TGTGCCAGCAGCCTGAATCTCAGGAGGGACACTGAAGCTTTCTTT CASSLNLRRDTEAFF
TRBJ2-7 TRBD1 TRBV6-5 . TGTGCCAGCAGTTCGACAGGGCCTACGGAGCAGTACTTC CASSSTGPTEQYF
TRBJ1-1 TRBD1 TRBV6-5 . TGTGCCAGCAGTTACTCAGACAGGGGAGTCACTGAAGCTTTCTTT CASSYSDRGVTEAFF
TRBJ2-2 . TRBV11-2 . TGTGCCAGCACACGTAGGAGGGGTGCGAACACCGGGGAGCTGTTTTTT CASTRRRGANTGELFF
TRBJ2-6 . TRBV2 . TGTGCCAGCAGCCACGCCGCGAGGGGGGGGGCCAACGTCCTGACTTTC CASSHAARGGANVLTF
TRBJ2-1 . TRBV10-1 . TGCGCCAGCAGCCAGGCACAGGGAAGCTACAATGAGCAGTTCTTC CASSQAQGSYNEQFF
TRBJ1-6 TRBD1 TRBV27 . TGTGCCAGCAGTGCTGGACAGGGGCATAATTCACCCCTCCACTTT CASSAGQGHNSPLHF
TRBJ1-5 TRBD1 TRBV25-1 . TGTGCCAGCAGGGACAGGGATGAACAGCCCCAGCATTTT CASRDRDEQPQHF
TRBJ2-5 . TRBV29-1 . TGCAGCGTTGAGATGGGCAGGGAGGAATTGGAGACCCAGTACTTC CSVEMGREELETQYF
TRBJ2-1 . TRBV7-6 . TGTGCCAGCAGCTCTCTTAGCAGTTTCGGTTTTGAGCAGTTCTTC CASSSLSSFGFEQFF
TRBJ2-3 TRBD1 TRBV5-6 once TGTGCCAGCAGCTTGGGTGGGCGGCAGGGGGCGAAGACGCAGTATTTT CASSLGGRQGAKTQYF
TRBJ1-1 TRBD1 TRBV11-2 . TGTGCCAGCAGCTTAGGAAACCAGGGGGAGGCTTTCTTT CASSLGNQGEAFF
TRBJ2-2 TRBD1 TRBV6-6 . TGTGCCAGCAGTTACGGGCAGGGGGCACCCGGGGAGCTGTTTTTT CASSYGQGAPGELFF
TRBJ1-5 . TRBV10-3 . TGTGCCATCAGTCTGGGTCTGGAGAATCAGCCCCAGCATTTT CAISLGLENQPQHF
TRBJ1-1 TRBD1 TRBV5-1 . TGCGCCAGCAGCCCTGGGACAGCGAACACTGAAGCTTTCTTT CASSPGTANTEAFF
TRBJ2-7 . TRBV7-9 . TGTGCCAGCAGCTCCTTCTCCTACGAGCAGTACTTC CASSSFSYEQYF
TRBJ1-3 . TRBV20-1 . TGCAGTGCTAGTGGTGCCAGTTCAACTGGAAACACCATATATTTT CSASGASSTGNTIYF
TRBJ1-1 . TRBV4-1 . TGCGCCAGCAGCCCCCCGGGGAACACTGAAGCTTTCTTT CASSPPGNTEAFF
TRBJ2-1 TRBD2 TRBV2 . TGTGCCACCGAGCGGGGGGGTTACAATGAGCAGTTCTTC CATERGGYNEQFF
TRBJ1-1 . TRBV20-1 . TGCAGTGCCCAGAAGAACACTGAAGCTTTCTTT CSAQKNTEAFF
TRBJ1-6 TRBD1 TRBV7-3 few TGTGCCAGCAGCTCCGACAGGGATTCACCCCTCCACTTT CASSSDRDSPLHF
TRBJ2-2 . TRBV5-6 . TGTGCCAGCAGCTTGGGGGGAGCCCGAGAGAACACCGGGGAGCTGTTTTTT CASSLGGARENTGELFF
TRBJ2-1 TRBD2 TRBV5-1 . TGCGCCAGCAGTACATACCCTAGCGGGGGGGACAATGAGCAGTTCTTC CASSTYPSGGDNEQFF